A single TCR beta chain is shown here with its context. Per the authors' pipeline: For nucleated cells, counts were estimated from reference gene primer amplification. Clones were sequenced by immunoSEQ multiplex PCR, and TCRdb holds only the in-frame ones, with some missing. That table gives V, J and clone size, and the DNA gave D and trimming. The data contain approximately 250,000 clones, about 85% of them singletons. This CDR3 contains 13 residues. V was cut by 1 base and J by 9 bases, with 12 bases left in between. Looked up from germline, CDR1 is PRHDT and CDR2 is FYEKMQ (reference sequence). This sample was included in a study of blood T cell repertoires in COVID-19.

The sequence was collected from a man younger than 35 with active or convalescent COVID-19. The chain employs TRBV13 and TRBJ1-1, with unresolved D. The sample comprised peripheral blood. The CDR3 DNA is TGTGCCAGCAGCTTAGAACCCGGGGAAAAAGCTTTCTTT. Amino acid sequence: CASSLEPGEKAFF.